This T cell receptor (beta chain) came from a study of regulatory T cells in long-lasting Graves disease. Germline values: CDR1 SQVTM, CDR2 ANQGSEA. With 6 bases removed from V and 0 bases from J, the gap between germline ends came to 11 bases. The CDR3 covers 13 residues. TCR beta libraries were built with iRepertoire HTBI primers and Arm-PCR of CDR3 regions. MiXCR was run by TCRdb on the multiplex PCR reads, yielding one entry per CDR3 protein. The data hold approximately 400,000 distinct CDR3 sequences, with about 16% observed a single time. Time point in this sample: newly diagnosed GD, antithyroid drugs for less than 3 months. With RNA extracted from PBMCs as input, the TCR library was made. The same specimen was also included in a second study, on T cells in Graves' hyperthyroidism and ophthalmopathy. That report adds: Most clonotypes expanded in the thyroid (above 0.001) were also present in blood. The authors' 13 V-J model separated ophthalmopathy from stable hyperthyroidism.

Sequenced material: peripheral blood mononuclear cells (PBMCs), taken at new diagnosis, from a patient treated with antithyroid drugs. The receptor's source is a woman aged 30 to 39 with Graves disease. The V call is TRBV29-1, the J call TRBJ1-2; D remains unclear. CDR3 protein: CSVAELANYGYTF. In DNA, the CDR3 is TGCAGCGTCGCTGAGCTAGCTAACTATGGCTACACCTTC.